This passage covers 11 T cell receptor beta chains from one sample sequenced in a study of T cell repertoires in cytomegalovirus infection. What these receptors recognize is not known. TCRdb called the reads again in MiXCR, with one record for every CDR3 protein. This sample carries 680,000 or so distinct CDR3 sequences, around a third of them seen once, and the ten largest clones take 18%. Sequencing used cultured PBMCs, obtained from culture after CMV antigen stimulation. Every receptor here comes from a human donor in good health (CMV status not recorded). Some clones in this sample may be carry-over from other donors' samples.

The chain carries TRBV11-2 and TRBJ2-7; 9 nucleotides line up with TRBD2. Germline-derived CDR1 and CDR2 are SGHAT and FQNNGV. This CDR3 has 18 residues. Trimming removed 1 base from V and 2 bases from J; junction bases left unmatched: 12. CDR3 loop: CASSLGPPSGITPYEQYF. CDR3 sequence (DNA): TGTGCCAGCAGCTTAGGCCCCCCTAGCGGGATTACCCCCTACGAGCAGTACTTC.

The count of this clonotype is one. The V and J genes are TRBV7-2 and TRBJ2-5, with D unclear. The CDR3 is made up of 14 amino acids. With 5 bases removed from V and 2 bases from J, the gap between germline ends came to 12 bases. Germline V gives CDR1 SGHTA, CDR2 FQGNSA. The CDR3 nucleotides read TGTGCCAGCAGCCCTAGGCGTCAACAAGAGACCCAGTACTTC. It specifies CASSPRRQQETQYF.

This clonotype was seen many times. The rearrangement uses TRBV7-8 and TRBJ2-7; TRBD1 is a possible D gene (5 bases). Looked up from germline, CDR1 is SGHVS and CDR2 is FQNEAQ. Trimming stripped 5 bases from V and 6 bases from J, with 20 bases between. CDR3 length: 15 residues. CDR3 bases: TGTGCCAGCAGCGGCACGACAGCTTCCTTTTTCGAGCAGTACTTC. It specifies CASSGTTASFFEQYF.

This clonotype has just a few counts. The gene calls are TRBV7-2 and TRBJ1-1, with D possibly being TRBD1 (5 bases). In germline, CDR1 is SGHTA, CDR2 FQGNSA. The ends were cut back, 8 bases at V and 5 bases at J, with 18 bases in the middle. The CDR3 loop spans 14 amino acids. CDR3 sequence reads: CASSPQAEGTEAFF. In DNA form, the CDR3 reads TGTGCCAGCTCCCCCCAGGCAGAGGGGACTGAAGCTTTCTTT.

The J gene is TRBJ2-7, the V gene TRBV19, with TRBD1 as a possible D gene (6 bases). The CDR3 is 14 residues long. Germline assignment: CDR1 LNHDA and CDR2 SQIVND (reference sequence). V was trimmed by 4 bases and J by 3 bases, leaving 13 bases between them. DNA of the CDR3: TGTGCCAGTAGTAAAGCGACAGGAGTCTACGAGCAGTACTTC. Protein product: CASSKATGVYEQYF. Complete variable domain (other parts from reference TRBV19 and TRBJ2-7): DGGITQSPKYLFRKEGQNVTLSCEQNLNHDAMYWYRQDPGQGLRLIYYSQIVNDFQKGDIAEGYSVSREKKESFPLTVTSAQKNPTAFYLCASSKATGVYEQYFGPGTRLTVT.

In DNA, the CDR3 is TGTGCCAGTAGTCGGGGGCGTTCGGCCAAAAACATTCAGTACTTC. It specifies CASSRGRSAKNIQYF. V and J are TRBV19 and TRBJ2-4; D tentatively fits TRBD1 or TRBD2 (6 bases each). This CDR3 is 15 amino acids long. Germline V gene lookup returns CDR1 LNHDA and CDR2 SQIVND (reference sequence). The V end lost 5 bases, the J end lost 1 base, and 12 bases lay between the germline ends.

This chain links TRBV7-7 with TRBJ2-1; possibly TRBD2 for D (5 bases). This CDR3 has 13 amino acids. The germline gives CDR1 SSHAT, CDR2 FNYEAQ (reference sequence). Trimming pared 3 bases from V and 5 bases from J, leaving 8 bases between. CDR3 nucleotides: TGTGCCAGCAGCTTCGGGGTCGACAATGAGCAGTTCTTC. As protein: CASSFGVDNEQFF.

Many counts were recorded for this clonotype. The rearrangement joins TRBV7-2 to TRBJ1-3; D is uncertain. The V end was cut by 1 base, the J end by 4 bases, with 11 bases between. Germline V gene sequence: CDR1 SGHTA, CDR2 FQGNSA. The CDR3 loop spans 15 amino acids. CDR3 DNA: TGTGCCAGCAGCTTAGAAGCGACGTGGGGAAACACCATATATTTT. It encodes CASSLEATWGNTIYF.

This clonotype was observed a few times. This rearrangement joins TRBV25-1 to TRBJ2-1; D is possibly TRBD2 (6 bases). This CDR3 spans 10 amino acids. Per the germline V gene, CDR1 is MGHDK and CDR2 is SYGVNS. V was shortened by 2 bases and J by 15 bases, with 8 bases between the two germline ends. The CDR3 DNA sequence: TGTGCCAGCAGTGAAGTGGGACTGTTCTTC. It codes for CASSEVGLFF.

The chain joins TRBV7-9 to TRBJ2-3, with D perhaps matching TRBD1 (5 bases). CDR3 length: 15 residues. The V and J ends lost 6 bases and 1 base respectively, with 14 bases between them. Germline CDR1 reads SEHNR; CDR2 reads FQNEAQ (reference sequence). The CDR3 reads CASRHRGFRTDTQYF. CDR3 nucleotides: TGTGCCAGCAGACATAGGGGATTCCGCACAGATACGCAGTATTTT.

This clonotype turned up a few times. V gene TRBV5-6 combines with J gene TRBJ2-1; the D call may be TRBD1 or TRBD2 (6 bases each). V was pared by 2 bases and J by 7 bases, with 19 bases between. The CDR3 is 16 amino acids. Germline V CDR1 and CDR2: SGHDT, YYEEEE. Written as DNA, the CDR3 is TGTGCCAGCAGCTTAGGGGGGTCCCCACGTCGGAATGAGCAGTTCTTC. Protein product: CASSLGGSPRRNEQFF.